This T cell receptor (beta chain) comes out of a study of read filtering for tumor transcriptome and immune sequencing. Background on the study: After DNase treatment, RNA was made into whole-transcriptome libraries.

This library used approximately 0.4 ug RNA and molecular barcoded adaptors spanning alpha/delta and beta/gamma chains. In TCRdb, the reads were re-called with MiXCR into one record per CDR3 protein. The sample lists around 31,000 distinct CDR3 sequences; approximately 17% were seen once. Bone marrow was sampled from every patient at the time of active disease. This clonotype has at least ten counts. This CDR3 region has 16 residues. Germline V CDR1 and CDR2: SQVTM, ANQGSEA. The J segment lost 7 bases and the V segment lost 2 bases, leaving 11 bases of the junction unmatched. The clonotype comes from a donor aged 40 or older with multiple myeloma. The chain recombines TRBV29-1 with TRBJ2-2, with 9 bases aligning to TRBD1. The sample consisted of a population of CD138-negative cells sorted from bone marrow. CDR3 sequence reads: CSVESGTGWGDGELFF. The DNA for the CDR3 is TGCAGCGTTGAATCCGGGACAGGGTGGGGAGACGGGGAGCTGTTTTTT.